The next 25 T cell receptor beta chains were all read from a single sample in a study of T-cell reconstitution after alpha-beta-depleted transplantation in children. TCRbeta library preparation incorporated unique molecular identifiers. TCRdb used MiXCR to reprocess the PCR reads, holding one entry per CDR3 protein. The sample shows about 340,000 distinct CDR3 sequences, around 15% of them seen only once. The material sequenced was PBMCs, mostly from graft donor cells, taken 360 days after TCRalphabeta/CD19-depleted stem cell transplant. These receptors originate from a male patient aged 2-10 years who had a stem cell transplant for acute lymphoblastic leukemia, so the T cells may come from the graft donor.

The chain links TRBV4-2 to TRBJ2-5; perhaps TRBD1 as D (5 bases). V shed 5 bases and J shed 5 bases, with 18 bases lying between them. The CDR3 runs to 15 residues. Germline V gene lookup returns CDR1 LGHNA and CDR2 YNFKEQ. This chain's CDR3 is CASSFADSRLETQYF. CDR3 nucleotide sequence: TGTGCCAGCAGCTTCGCCGACAGTCGACTCGAGACCCAGTACTTC.

This clonotype has just a few counts. CDR3: CASSYGQTTDTQYF. The CDR3 DNA sequence: TGTGCCAGCAGTTACGGGCAGACCACAGATACGCAGTATTTT. The J gene is TRBJ2-3, the V gene TRBV6-5, with D hard to call. Between the trimmed V and J ends, which lost 2 bases and 2 bases, there was a span of 8 bases. This CDR3 spans 14 amino acids. CDR1 is MNHEY, CDR2 SVGAGI, per germline.

This clonotype came up many times. V usage is TRBV4-3 and J usage is TRBJ2-3; D is perhaps TRBD1 (6 bases). Per germline, CDR1 LGHNA and CDR2 YSLEER. Trimming removed 0 bases at V and 2 bases at J, with 12 bases between. This CDR3 is 16 amino acids long. DNA for the CDR3: TGCGCCAGCAGCCAAGAAGGGGGTTTTCTCACAGATACGCAGTATTTT. The encoded protein is CASSQEGGFLTDTQYF.

The chain recombines TRBV6-1 with TRBJ2-1; D possibly corresponds to TRBD1 (6 bases). V lost 9 bases and J 9 bases, leaving 18 bases between the germline ends. CDR1 and CDR2 (germline): MNHNS, SASEGT. This CDR3 contains 13 residues. The CDR3 sequence is CARGRQGFGEQFF. Here the CDR3 DNA reads TGTGCCAGAGGCCGGCAGGGGTTCGGTGAGCAGTTCTTC.

Ten or more counts support this clonotype. The chain couples TRBV12-3 or TRBV12-4 to TRBJ2-1; D is perhaps TRBD2 (5 bases). Trimming pared 6 bases from V and 8 bases from J, leaving 17 bases between. This CDR3 has 14 amino acids. CDR3 nucleotides: TGTGCCAGCAGCGACTACCCGGAGCACCATGAGCAGTTCTTC. It yields the protein CASSDYPEHHEQFF.

This clonotype was seen many times. The rearrangement uses TRBV7-9 and TRBJ2-3; no firm D call. CDR1 SEHNR and CDR2 FQNEAQ come from the germline V gene (reference sequence). V was pared by 0 bases and J by 3 bases, with 10 bases between. The CDR3 has 15 residues. CDR3 nucleotides: TGTGCCAGCAGCTTAGCCCTAGTGGAGACAGATACGCAGTATTTT. This codes for CASSLALVETDTQYF. The complete variable domain, with remaining parts taken from reference TRBV7-9 and TRBJ2-3, reads DTGVSQNPRHKITKRGQNVTFRCDPISEHNRLYWYRQTLGQGPEFLTYFQNEAQLEKSRLLSDRFSAERPKGSFSTLEIQRTEQGDSAMYLCASSLALVETDTQYFGPGTRLTVL.

The J gene is TRBJ2-7, the V gene TRBV28, with 13 bases lining up with TRBD2. The J segment lost 4 bases and the V segment lost 2 bases, leaving 11 bases of the junction unmatched. Germline V gene sequence: CDR1 MDHEN, CDR2 SYDVKM. The CDR3 sequence is 18 residues long. The CDR3 here is CASSLRVLAGGSAYEQYF. In DNA form, the CDR3 reads TGTGCCAGCAGTTTAAGGGTACTAGCGGGAGGGTCGGCGTACGAGCAGTACTTC. Looking up the rest from reference TRBV28 and TRBJ2-7 gives the full variable domain: DVKVTQSSRYLVKRTGEKVFLECVQDMDHENMFWYRQDPGLGLRLIYFSYDVKMKEKGDIPEGYSVSREKKERFSLILESASTNQTSMYLCASSLRVLAGGSAYEQYFGPGTRLTVT.

Only one count was recorded for this clonotype. The J gene is TRBJ2-7, the V gene TRBV5-5; 8 bases are shared with TRBD1. The V gene end was trimmed by 0 bases and the J gene end by 2 bases; junction bases not matched to a gene: 4. This CDR3 has 15 amino acids. Germline V gives CDR1 SGHKS, CDR2 YYEKEE (reference sequence). The CDR3 here is CASSLGGQGTYEQYF. CDR3 coding DNA: TGTGCCAGCAGCTTGGGAGGACAGGGAACCTACGAGCAGTACTTC. Drawing the rest from reference TRBV5-5 and TRBJ2-7, the complete variable domain is DAGVTQSPTHLIKTRGQQVTLRCSPISGHKSVSWYQQVLGQGPQFIFQYYEKEERGRGNFPDRFSARQFPNYSSELNVNALLLGDSALYLCASSLGGQGTYEQYFGPGTRLTVT.

The gene calls are TRBV4-1 and TRBJ2-3, with D possibly being TRBD2 (6 bases). Germline V gene data show CDR1 as MGHRA and CDR2 as YSYEKL. V gave up 5 bases and J gave up 0 bases, with 15 bases separating them. This CDR3 contains 16 residues. The CDR3 DNA reads TGCGCCAGCAGCACACCAGGACTACCTAGCACAGATACGCAGTATTTT. It translates to CASSTPGLPSTDTQYF.

This clonotype was seen only once. This chain links TRBV28 with TRBJ2-5; D may match TRBD1 or TRBD2 (6 bases each). Trimming left V 8 bases short and J 4 bases short, with 17 bases between. Per germline, CDR1 MDHEN and CDR2 SYDVKM. The CDR3 is made up of 14 amino acids. CDR3 bases: TGTGCCAGCGCCGGAGGGGGTAGGCGAGAGACCCAGTACTTC. Translated, it gives CASAGGGRRETQYF.

CDR3 sequence reads: CASSLPGQGYGYTF. The CDR3 DNA reads as TGTGCCAGCAGCTTACCAGGGCAGGGCTATGGCTACACCTTC. This chain connects TRBV9 to TRBJ1-2, with D possibly matching TRBD1 (5 bases). Germline CDR1 is SGDLS and CDR2 is YYNGEE. The CDR3 sequence is 14 residues long. Trimming stripped 4 bases from V and 4 bases from J, with 14 bases between.

The chain has TRBV7-9 and TRBJ2-1, with no clear D. The CDR3 has 12 amino acids. Germline V lookup: CDR1 SEHNR, CDR2 FQNEAQ (reference sequence). The V gene lost 5 bases and the J gene lost 9 bases, with 11 bases spanning the gap. The CDR3 reads CASSRLGVEQFF. As DNA, the CDR3 is TGTGCCAGCAGCCGACTCGGAGTTGAGCAGTTCTTC.

There are a few counts of this clonotype. The J gene is TRBJ1-2, the V gene TRBV27; 9 bases map to TRBD1. This CDR3 is built from 16 residues. Germline loops: CDR1 MNHEY, CDR2 SMNVEV (reference sequence). The V and J ends lost 4 bases and 1 base, in that order; junction bases with no gene match: 7. The CDR3 sequence is CASSSRQGGNNYGYTF. In DNA form, the CDR3 reads TGTGCCAGCAGTTCTCGACAGGGGGGTAATAACTATGGCTACACCTTC.

The genes are TRBV12-3 or TRBV12-4 and TRBJ2-2; 9 bases match TRBD2. The CDR3 has 12 residues. With V trimmed by 3 bases and J by 11 bases, 1 base remained unmatched. The CDR3 spells CASSFSGSELFF. The CDR3 DNA reads TGTGCCAGCAGTTTTAGCGGGAGTGAGCTGTTTTTT.

This clonotype has a handful of counts. The chain carries TRBV7-2 and TRBJ1-5, with 9 nucleotides matching TRBD1. CDR3 size: 16 residues. Germline values: CDR1 SGHTA, CDR2 FQGNSA. The ends lost 0 bases at V and 2 bases at J; junction bases unmatched: 2. The CDR3 loop is CASSLAWTGGNQPQHF. The CDR3 nucleotides are TGTGCCAGCAGCTTAGCATGGACAGGGGGCAATCAGCCCCAGCATTTT.

J is TRBJ2-7 and V is TRBV12-3 or TRBV12-4; tentatively, D is TRBD2 (6 bases). V lost 3 bases and J 5 bases, leaving 14 bases between the germline ends. The length of the CDR3 is 14 residues. CDR3: CASSFGPASDEQYF. The CDR3 coding sequence is TGTGCCAGCAGTTTTGGTCCTGCTAGCGACGAGCAGTACTTC.

V gene TRBV5-4 combines with J gene TRBJ2-1; 8 bases map to TRBD2. V lost 2 bases, J lost 8 bases, and 9 bases stayed unmatched. Germline lookup yields CDR1 SGHNT and CDR2 YYREEE (reference sequence). The CDR3 length is 15 residues. CDR3 DNA sequence: TGTGCCAGCAGCTTAGGACTAGCTACGCTGGATGAGCAGTTCTTC. It translates to CASSLGLATLDEQFF.

This clonotype was seen at least ten times. The chain links TRBV28 to TRBJ2-1; D uncertain. The CDR3 has 15 amino acids. Germline V gene sequence: CDR1 MDHEN, CDR2 SYDVKM. Trimming removed 6 bases from V and 0 bases from J, with 12 bases in between. CDR3 loop: CASSPTDSSYNEQFF. The CDR3 DNA sequence: TGTGCCAGCAGCCCAACCGATAGCTCCTACAATGAGCAGTTCTTC.

The genes are TRBV27 and TRBJ2-1; D call uncertain. The germline V gene encodes CDR1 MNHEY and CDR2 SMNVEV (reference sequence). The CDR3 totals 15 residues. The germline V and J ends were trimmed by 7 bases and 1 base, with 14 bases remaining between them. The CDR3 coding sequence is TGTGCCAGCAATTCCCATCCCCTATCCTACAATGAGCAGTTCTTC. This codes for CASNSHPLSYNEQFF.

The V gene is TRBV20-1, the J gene TRBJ2-1, with 7 bases aligning to TRBD2. The germline V gene encodes CDR1 DFQATT and CDR2 SNEGSKA (reference sequence). With 0 bases clipped from V and 9 bases from J, the junction kept 11 bases outside the gene matches. This CDR3 comprises 15 residues. The CDR3 loop is CSARDTGGPRFEQFF. The CDR3 DNA sequence: TGCAGTGCTAGAGATACGGGAGGACCTCGATTTGAGCAGTTCTTC.

The genes are TRBV27 and TRBJ2-7, with TRBD2 matching 10 bases. Germline V gene data show CDR1 as MNHEY and CDR2 as SMNVEV (reference sequence). The CDR3 is 16 amino acids. J lost 2 bases, V lost 0 bases, and 4 bases had no gene match. CDR3 sequence reads: CASSLSGLARTYEQYF. The CDR3, as DNA: TGTGCCAGCAGTTTATCGGGACTAGCGCGAACCTACGAGCAGTACTTC.

The chain links TRBV15 to TRBJ2-5, with 8 bases that match TRBD2. The CDR3 is made up of 15 amino acids. From germline, CDR1 is LNHNV and CDR2 YYDKDF (reference sequence). The V and J ends lost 5 bases and 2 bases, in that order; junction bases with no gene match: 7. CDR3 sequence: CATSARLAPQETQYF. Written as DNA, the CDR3 is TGTGCCACCAGCGCCCGACTAGCGCCTCAAGAGACCCAGTACTTC.

The chain couples TRBV6-5 to TRBJ2-5; the D is unclear. The ends were cut back, 6 bases at V and 5 bases at J, with 7 bases in the middle. The CDR3 is 11 amino acids. Germline V gene sequence: CDR1 MNHEY, CDR2 SVGAGI. The CDR3 region is CASRADETQYF. In nucleotides, the CDR3 is TGTGCCAGCAGGGCAGACGAGACCCAGTACTTC.

This clonotype came up many times. J is TRBJ1-5 and V is TRBV5-5; D may be TRBD1 (6 bases). In germline, CDR1 is SGHKS, CDR2 YYEKEE (reference sequence). The CDR3 consists of 15 residues. With 1 base removed from V and 4 bases from J, the gap between germline ends came to 12 bases. For the CDR3, the DNA is TGTGCCAGCAGCTTGACGACAGGTTCTAATCAGCCCCAGCATTTT. Translated: CASSLTTGSNQPQHF.

In this sample, this clonotype turned up many times. J is TRBJ2-1 and V is TRBV7-3, with D maybe TRBD1 (6 bases). This CDR3 is 16 amino acids long. CDR1 and CDR2 (germline): SGHTA, FQGTGA. Trimming left V 2 bases short and J 0 bases short, with 11 bases between. DNA for the CDR3: TGTGCCAGCAGCTTAGAGGGGGAGAGCTCCTACAATGAGCAGTTCTTC. Protein product: CASSLEGESSYNEQFF.